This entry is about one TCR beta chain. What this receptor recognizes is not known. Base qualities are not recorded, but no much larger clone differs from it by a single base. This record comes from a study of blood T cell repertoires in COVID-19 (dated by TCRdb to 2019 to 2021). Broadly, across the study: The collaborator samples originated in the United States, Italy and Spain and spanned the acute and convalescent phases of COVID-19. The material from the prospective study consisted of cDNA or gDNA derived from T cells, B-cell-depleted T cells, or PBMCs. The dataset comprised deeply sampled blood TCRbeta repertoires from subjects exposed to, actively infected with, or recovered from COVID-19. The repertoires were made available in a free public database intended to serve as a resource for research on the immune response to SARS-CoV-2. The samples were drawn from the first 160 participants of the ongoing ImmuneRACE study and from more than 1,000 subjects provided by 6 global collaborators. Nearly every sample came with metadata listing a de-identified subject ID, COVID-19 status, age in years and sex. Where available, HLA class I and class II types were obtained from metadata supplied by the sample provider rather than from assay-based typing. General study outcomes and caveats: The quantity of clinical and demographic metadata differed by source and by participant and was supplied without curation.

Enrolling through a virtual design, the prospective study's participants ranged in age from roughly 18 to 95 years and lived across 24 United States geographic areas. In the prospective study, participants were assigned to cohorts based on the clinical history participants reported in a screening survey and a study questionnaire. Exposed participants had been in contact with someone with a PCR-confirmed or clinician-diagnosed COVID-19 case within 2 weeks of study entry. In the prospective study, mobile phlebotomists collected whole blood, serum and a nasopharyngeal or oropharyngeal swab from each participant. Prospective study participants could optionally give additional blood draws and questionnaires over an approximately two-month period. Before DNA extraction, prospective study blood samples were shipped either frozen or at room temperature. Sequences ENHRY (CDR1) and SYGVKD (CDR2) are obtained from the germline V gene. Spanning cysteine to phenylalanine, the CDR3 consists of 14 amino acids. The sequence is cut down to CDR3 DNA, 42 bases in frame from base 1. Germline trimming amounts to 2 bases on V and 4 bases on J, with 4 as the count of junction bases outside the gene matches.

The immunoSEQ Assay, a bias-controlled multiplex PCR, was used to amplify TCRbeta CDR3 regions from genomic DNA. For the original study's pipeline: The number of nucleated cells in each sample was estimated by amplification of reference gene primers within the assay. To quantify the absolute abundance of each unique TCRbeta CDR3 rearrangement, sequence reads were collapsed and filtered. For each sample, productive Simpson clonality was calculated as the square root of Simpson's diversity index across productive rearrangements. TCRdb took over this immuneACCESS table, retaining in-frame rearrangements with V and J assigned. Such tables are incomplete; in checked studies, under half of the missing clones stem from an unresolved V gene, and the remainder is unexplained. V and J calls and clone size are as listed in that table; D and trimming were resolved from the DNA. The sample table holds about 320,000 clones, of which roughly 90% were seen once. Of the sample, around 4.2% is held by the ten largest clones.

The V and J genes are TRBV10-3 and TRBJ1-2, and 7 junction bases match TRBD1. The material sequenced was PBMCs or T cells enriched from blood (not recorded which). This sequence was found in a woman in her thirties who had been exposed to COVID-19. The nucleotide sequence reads TGTGCCATCAGTGAGCCGGACAGGCTCTATGGCTACACCTTC. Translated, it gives CAISEPDRLYGYTF.